In its sample, the clone carrying this T cell receptor (beta chain) was seen many times. Its antigen is not known. It was from unfractionated whole blood that total RNA was extracted. This sample is part of a study of human T cells and chemical hapten exposure. For the study at large: Per-sample TCR yield variation was attributed mainly to small pooled library volume differences.

Within the library, unique molecular identifiers were attached to each individual cDNA molecule. In the source study's methods: From around 25,000 to 690,000 TCRs were found per sample, with a median of around 100,000. TCRdb redid the calling of the 5' RACE reads with MiXCR, one entry per CDR3 protein. None of the V and J calls come from the authors' own analysis; TCRdb made them. The data hold some 150,000 distinct CDR3 sequences, with approximately 4% observed a single time. V lost 5 bases and J lost 1, with 3 bases in between. The CDR3 loop spans 12 amino acids. Germline CDR1 SGHRS, CDR2 YFSETQ. Points from the study as a whole: The number of TCRs above 1 in 1000 frequency did not change after DPC sensitization.

The TCR sequence derives from a female donor in good health. This chain joins TRBV5-1 and TRBJ1-4; D gene ambiguous. DNA of the CDR3: TGCGCCAGCAGGGGAACTAATGAAAAACTGTTTTTT. Amino acids: CASRGTNEKLFF.